This entry lists 14 T cell receptor beta chains sequenced from one sample in a study of shared clonotypes between healthy human individuals. The protocol was immunoSEQ multiplex PCR, while the TCRdb copy is restricted to in-frame clones and leaves out a portion. The table includes 850,000 to 1,100,000 clones, roughly 80% detected once. The sample was memory CD4+ T cells from PBMCs. Regarding subset: CD45RA-negative fraction. Receptors originate from a man younger than 35 in good health. Some clones in this sample may be carry-over from other donors' samples.

V is TRBV7-2 and J is TRBJ1-1, with 8 positions matching TRBD1. CDR3 length: 13 amino acids. The V gene end was trimmed by 5 bases and the J gene end by 4 bases; junction bases not matched to a gene: 3. The germline gives CDR1 SGHTA, CDR2 FQGNSA. The CDR3 sequence is CASSLGQGTEAFF. The CDR3 DNA reads as TGTGCCAGCAGCCTCGGACAGGGCACTGAAGCTTTCTTT.

The rearrangement links TRBV14 to TRBJ2-5, with 9 bases matching TRBD1. The CDR3 length is 16 residues. The J segment lost 3 bases and the V segment lost 2 bases, leaving 7 bases of the junction unmatched. Per germline, CDR1 SGHDN and CDR2 FVKESK. The CDR3 is CASSQPSWTGEETQYF. CDR3 in DNA: TGTGCCAGCAGCCAACCTTCCTGGACAGGGGAAGAGACCCAGTACTTC.

The CDR3 region is CASSLEGPNQPQHF. The CDR3 DNA reads TGCGCCAGCAGCTTGGAAGGGCCCAATCAGCCCCAGCATTTT. The chain recombines TRBV5-1 with TRBJ1-5; the D is unclear. CDR1 and CDR2 from the germline V gene are SGHRS and YFSETQ. Trimming took 0 bases from V and 3 from J, leaving 7 bases between them. This CDR3 is 14 amino acids long.

V gene TRBV30 combines with J gene TRBJ2-7; 11 positions agree with TRBD2. CDR3 length: 16 residues. The germline V gene has CDR1 GTSNPN and CDR2 SVGIG (reference sequence). V lost 0 bases and J lost 4; bases outside the gene matches: 8. Written as DNA, the CDR3 is TGTGCCTGGAGTGTTACTAGCGGGAGCCTACATTACGAGCAGTACTTC. It translates to CAWSVTSGSLHYEQYF. The full variable domain, its missing parts supplied by reference TRBV30 and TRBJ2-7, is SQTIHQWPATLVQPVGSPLSLECTVEGTSNPNLYWYRQAAGRGLQLLFYSVGIGQISSEVPQNLSASRPQDRQFILSSKKLLLSDSGFYLCAWSVTSGSLHYEQYFGPGTRLTVT.

CDR3 in DNA: TGCGCCAGCAGCTTAGGGGTTACTGAAAAACTGTTTTTT. This translates into CASSLGVTEKLFF. The V gene is TRBV5-1, the J gene TRBJ1-4; a possible D gene is TRBD1 (5 bases). Germline V gene sequence: CDR1 SGHRS, CDR2 YFSETQ. V was trimmed by 2 bases and J by 7 bases, leaving 9 bases between them. The length of the CDR3 is 13 residues. The whole variable domain, remainder taken from reference TRBV5-1 and TRBJ1-4, is KAGVTQTPRYLIKTRGQQVTLSCSPISGHRSVSWYQQTPGQGLQFLFEYFSETQRNKGNFPGRFSGRQFSNSRSEMNVSTLELGDSALYLCASSLGVTEKLFFGSGTQLSVL.

The chain combines TRBV7-8 with TRBJ2-5, with D perhaps matching TRBD1 or TRBD2 (6 bases each). The CDR3 consists of 16 residues. V was clipped by 5 bases and J by 5 bases, with 21 bases between them. From germline, CDR1 is SGHVS and CDR2 FQNEAQ. CDR3 amino acids: CASSGGLGSVGETQYF. The CDR3, as DNA: TGTGCCAGCAGCGGGGGGCTTGGGAGCGTAGGGGAGACCCAGTACTTC.

The chain couples TRBV28 to TRBJ1-3; D uncertain. The CDR3 contains 13 residues. V lost 5 bases, J lost 6 bases, and 11 bases lay in between. The germline gives CDR1 MDHEN, CDR2 SYDVKM. The CDR3 sequence is CASSPDFQNTIYF. The CDR3 coding sequence is TGTGCCAGCAGTCCTGATTTCCAAAACACCATATATTTT.

The chain uses TRBV2 and TRBJ2-1; tentative D call: TRBD2 (5 bases). There are 14 residues in the CDR3. V lost 5 bases to trimming and J lost 0 bases, with 8 bases between them. The germline gives CDR1 SNHLY, CDR2 FYNNEI. Here the CDR3 DNA reads TGTGCCAGCAGTACGACTATCTCCTACAATGAGCAGTTCTTC. It encodes CASSTTISYNEQFF.

This clone has just a few counts. The chain couples TRBV10-1 to TRBJ1-1; no firm D call. Germline assignment: CDR1 WNHNN and CDR2 SYGVQD (reference sequence). The CDR3 is made up of 13 amino acids. Trimming pared 6 bases from V and 4 bases from J, leaving 12 bases between. Here the CDR3 reads CASRATRSTEAFF. CDR3 coding DNA: TGCGCCAGCAGGGCCACAAGGAGCACTGAAGCTTTCTTT.

V is TRBV7-9 and J is TRBJ2-4; D is uncertain. This CDR3 comprises 15 residues. Per germline, CDR1 SEHNR and CDR2 FQNEAQ (reference sequence). Trimming removed 5 bases from V and 1 base from J, with 12 bases in between. CDR3 amino acids: CASSPRGFAKNIQYF. DNA of the CDR3: TGTGCCAGCAGCCCCCGCGGATTCGCCAAAAACATTCAGTACTTC.

V and J are TRBV9 and TRBJ1-3; TRBD1 might be the D (6 bases). The germline V gene encodes CDR1 SGDLS and CDR2 YYNGEE. The CDR3 runs to 16 residues. V was clipped by 3 bases and J by 1 base, with 14 bases between them. The CDR3 DNA is TGTGCCAGCAGCGCCGGACCCGGACAGTCTGGAAACACCATATATTTT. It translates to CASSAGPGQSGNTIYF.

Written as DNA, the CDR3 is TGTGCCAGCAGCTTCGAGGTGAACACTGAAGCTTTCTTT. This sequence encodes CASSFEVNTEAFF. The rearrangement joins TRBV7-3 to TRBJ1-1; D gene uncertain. Trimming pared 3 bases from V and 0 bases from J, leaving 5 bases between. The CDR3 length is 13 residues. CDR1 and CDR2 from the germline V gene are SGHTA and FQGTGA. Using reference TRBV7-3 and TRBJ1-1 for the parts outside the CDR3, the full variable domain is GAGVSQTPSNKVTEKGKYVELRCDPISGHTALYWYRQSLGQGPEFLIYFQGTGAADDSGLPNDRFFAVRPEGSVSTLKIQRTERGDSAVYLCASSFEVNTEAFFGQGTRLTVV.

The chain links TRBV14 to TRBJ2-6; no reliable D call. CDR1 is SGHDN and CDR2 is FVKESK in the germline V gene. This CDR3 comprises 16 residues. Trimming pared 3 bases from V and 0 bases from J, leaving 9 bases between. The CDR3 bases are TGTGCCAGCAGCCACGTTTTATTCTCTGGGGCCAACGTCCTGACTTTC. Its protein is CASSHVLFSGANVLTF.

In DNA form, the CDR3 reads TGTGCCAGCAGCTCCAGGGTAGGGGGCTACACCTTC. It yields the protein CASSSRVGGYTF. This chain connects TRBV5-4 to TRBJ1-2, with D possibly being TRBD1 (5 bases). Trimming took off 3 bases at V and 8 bases at J, with 11 bases between the two ends. CDR3 size: 12 residues. The germline V gene has CDR1 SGHNT and CDR2 YYREEE (reference sequence).